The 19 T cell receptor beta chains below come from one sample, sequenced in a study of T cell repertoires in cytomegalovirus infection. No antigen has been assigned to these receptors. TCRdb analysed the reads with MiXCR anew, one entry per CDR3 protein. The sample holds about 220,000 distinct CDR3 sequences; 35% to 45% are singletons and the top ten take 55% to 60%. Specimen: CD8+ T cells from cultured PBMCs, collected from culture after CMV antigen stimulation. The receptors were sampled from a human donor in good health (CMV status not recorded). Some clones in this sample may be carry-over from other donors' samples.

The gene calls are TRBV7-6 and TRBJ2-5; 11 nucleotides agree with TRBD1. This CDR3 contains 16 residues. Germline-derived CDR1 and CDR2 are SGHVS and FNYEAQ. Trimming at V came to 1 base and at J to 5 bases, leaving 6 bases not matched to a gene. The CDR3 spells CASSLGTGGFRETQYF. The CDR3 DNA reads TGTGCCAGCAGCTTAGGGACAGGGGGCTTCAGGGAGACCCAGTACTTC.

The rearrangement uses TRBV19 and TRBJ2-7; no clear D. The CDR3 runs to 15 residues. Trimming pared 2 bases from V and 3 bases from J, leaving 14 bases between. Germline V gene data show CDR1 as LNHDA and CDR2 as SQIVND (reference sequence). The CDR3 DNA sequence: TGTGCCAGTAGTATATCACCCGACCCCCACTACGAGCAGTACTTC. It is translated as CASSISPDPHYEQYF.

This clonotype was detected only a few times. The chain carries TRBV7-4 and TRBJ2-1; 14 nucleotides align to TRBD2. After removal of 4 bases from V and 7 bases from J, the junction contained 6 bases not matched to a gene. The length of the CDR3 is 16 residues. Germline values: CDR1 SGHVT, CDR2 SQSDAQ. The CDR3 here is CASSSTSGGAENEQFF. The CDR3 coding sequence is TGTGCCAGCAGCTCGACTAGCGGGGGGGCCGAGAATGAGCAGTTCTTC.

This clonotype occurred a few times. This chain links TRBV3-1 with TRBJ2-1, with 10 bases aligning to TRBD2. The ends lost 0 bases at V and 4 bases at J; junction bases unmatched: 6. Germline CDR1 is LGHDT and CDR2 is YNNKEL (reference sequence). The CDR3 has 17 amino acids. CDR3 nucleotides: TGTGCCAGCAGCCAAGAATTAGGGACTAGCGTATACAATGAGCAGTTCTTC. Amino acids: CASSQELGTSVYNEQFF.

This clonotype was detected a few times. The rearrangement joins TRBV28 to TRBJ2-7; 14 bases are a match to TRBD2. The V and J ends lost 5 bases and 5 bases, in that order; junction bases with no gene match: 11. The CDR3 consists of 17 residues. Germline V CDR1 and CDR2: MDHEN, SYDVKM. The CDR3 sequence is CASSPSLTSGRVHEQYF. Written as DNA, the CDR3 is TGTGCCAGCAGTCCCAGCTTGACTAGCGGGAGGGTGCACGAGCAGTACTTC.

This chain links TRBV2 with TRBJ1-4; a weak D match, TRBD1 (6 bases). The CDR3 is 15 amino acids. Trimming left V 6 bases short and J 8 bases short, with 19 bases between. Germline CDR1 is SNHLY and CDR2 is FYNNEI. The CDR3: CASSPFGTTTEKLFF. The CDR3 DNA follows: TGTGCCAGCAGCCCATTTGGGACAACTACCGAAAAACTGTTTTTT.

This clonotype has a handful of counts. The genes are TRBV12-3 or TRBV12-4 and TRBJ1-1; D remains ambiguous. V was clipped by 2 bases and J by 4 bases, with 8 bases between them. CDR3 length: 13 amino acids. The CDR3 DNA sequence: TGTGCCAGCAGTTTATACAGCAGCACTGAAGCTTTCTTT. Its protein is CASSLYSSTEAFF.

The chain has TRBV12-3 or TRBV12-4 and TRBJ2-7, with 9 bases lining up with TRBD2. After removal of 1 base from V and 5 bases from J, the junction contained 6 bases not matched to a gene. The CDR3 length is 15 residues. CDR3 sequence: CASSLGGRAMDEQYF. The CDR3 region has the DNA TGTGCCAGCAGTTTAGGCGGGAGGGCCATGGACGAGCAGTACTTC.

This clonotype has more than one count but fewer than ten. Here the CDR3 reads CASSVSGTGGQPQHF. CDR3 DNA sequence: TGTGCCAGCAGCGTCTCCGGGACAGGGGGTCAGCCCCAGCATTTT. The chain couples TRBV11-2 to TRBJ1-5; 11 positions agree with TRBD1. The CDR3 covers 15 residues. Looked up from germline, CDR1 is SGHAT and CDR2 is FQNNGV. The trim removed 5 bases at V and 6 bases at J, leaving 6 bases unmatched.

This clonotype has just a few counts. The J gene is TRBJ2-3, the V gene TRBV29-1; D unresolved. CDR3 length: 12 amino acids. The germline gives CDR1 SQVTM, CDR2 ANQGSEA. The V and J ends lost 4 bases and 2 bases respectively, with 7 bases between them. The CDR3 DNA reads TGCAGCGTTGTTAGAGACACAGATACGCAGTATTTT. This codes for CSVVRDTDTQYF.

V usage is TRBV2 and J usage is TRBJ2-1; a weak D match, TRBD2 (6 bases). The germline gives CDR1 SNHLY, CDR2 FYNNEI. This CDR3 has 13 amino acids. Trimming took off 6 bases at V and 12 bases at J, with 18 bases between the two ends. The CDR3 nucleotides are TGTGCCAGCAGAGCCGCAACTAGCTGGGCGCAGTTCTTC. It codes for CASRAATSWAQFF.

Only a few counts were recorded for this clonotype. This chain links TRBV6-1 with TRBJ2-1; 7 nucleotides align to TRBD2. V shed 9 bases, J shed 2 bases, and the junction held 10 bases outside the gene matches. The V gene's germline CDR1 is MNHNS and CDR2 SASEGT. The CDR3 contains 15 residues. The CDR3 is CARGHGRTPYNEQFF. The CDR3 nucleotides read TGTGCCAGGGGGCACGGGAGGACGCCCTACAATGAGCAGTTCTTC.

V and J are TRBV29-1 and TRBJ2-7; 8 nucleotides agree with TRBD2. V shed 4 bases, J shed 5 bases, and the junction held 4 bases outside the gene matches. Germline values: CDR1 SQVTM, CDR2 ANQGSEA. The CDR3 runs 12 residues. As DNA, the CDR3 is TGCAGCGTTGGAGTGCGGGGGGACGAGCAGTACTTC. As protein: CSVGVRGDEQYF.

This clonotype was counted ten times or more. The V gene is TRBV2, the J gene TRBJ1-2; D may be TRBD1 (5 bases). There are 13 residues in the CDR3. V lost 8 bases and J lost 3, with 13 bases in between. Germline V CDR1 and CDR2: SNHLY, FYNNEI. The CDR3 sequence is CASGGSSYYGYTF. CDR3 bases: TGTGCCAGCGGGGGGAGTTCGTACTATGGCTACACCTTC.

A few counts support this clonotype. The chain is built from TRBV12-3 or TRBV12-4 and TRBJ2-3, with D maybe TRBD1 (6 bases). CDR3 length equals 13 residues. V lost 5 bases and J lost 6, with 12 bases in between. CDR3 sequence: CASSVTGPDTQYF. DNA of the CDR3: TGTGCCAGCAGTGTTACAGGGCCCGATACGCAGTATTTT.

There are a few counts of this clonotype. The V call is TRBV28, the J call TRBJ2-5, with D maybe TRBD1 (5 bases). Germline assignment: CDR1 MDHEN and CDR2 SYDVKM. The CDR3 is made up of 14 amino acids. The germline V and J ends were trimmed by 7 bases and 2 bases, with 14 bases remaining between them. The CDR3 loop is CASTSFRDQETQYF. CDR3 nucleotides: TGTGCCAGCACCTCATTCAGGGATCAAGAGACCCAGTACTTC.

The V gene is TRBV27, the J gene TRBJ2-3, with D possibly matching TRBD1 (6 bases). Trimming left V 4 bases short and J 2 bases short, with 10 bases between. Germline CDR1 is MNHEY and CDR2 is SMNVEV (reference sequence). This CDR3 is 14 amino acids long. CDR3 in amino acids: CASSSRQVTDTQYF. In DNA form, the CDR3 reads TGTGCCAGCAGTTCCCGACAGGTCACAGATACGCAGTATTTT.

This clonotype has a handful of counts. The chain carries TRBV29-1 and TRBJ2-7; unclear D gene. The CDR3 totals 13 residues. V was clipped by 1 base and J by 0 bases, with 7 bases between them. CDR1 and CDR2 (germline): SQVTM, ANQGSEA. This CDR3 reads CSVEGESSYEQYF. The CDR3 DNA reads TGCAGCGTTGAAGGGGAAAGCTCCTACGAGCAGTACTTC.

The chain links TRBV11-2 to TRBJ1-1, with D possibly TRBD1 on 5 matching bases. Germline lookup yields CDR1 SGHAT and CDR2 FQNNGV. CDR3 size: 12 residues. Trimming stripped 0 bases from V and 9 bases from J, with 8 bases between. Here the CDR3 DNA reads TGTGCCAGCAGCTTAGAATTGGGGCAAGCTTTCTTT. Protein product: CASSLELGQAFF.